A single sample gave rise to the 32 T cell receptor beta chains below, sequenced in a study of OX40 agonist ivuxolimab in advanced cancers. Using immunoSEQ multiplex PCR, the repertoire was profiled, and TCRdb retains in-frame clones only, with some absent. The data show about 60,000 clones, about 88% seen once. This specimen consisted of CD4+ or CD8+ T cells sorted from blood, obtained in a trial of the OX40 agonist ivuxolimab. The receptors were sampled from an adult with an advanced solid tumor such as melanoma, head and neck, liver or kidney cancer.

The chain employs TRBV30 and TRBJ2-5; D unresolved. Between the trimmed V and J ends, which lost 2 bases and 2 bases, there was a span of 3 bases. The CDR3 totals 11 residues. CDR1 and CDR2 from the germline V gene are GTSNPN and SVGIG (reference sequence). CDR3 in amino acids: CAWSLQETQYF. The CDR3 region has the DNA TGTGCCTGGAGTCTGCAAGAGACCCAGTACTTC.

The genes are TRBV10-3 and TRBJ1-4; D is uncertain. This CDR3 comprises 15 residues. Germline V gene sequence: CDR1 ENHRY, CDR2 SYGVKD. V was pared by 2 bases and J by 6 bases, with 13 bases between. The chain's CDR3 is CAISEAPGDHEKLFF. The CDR3 nucleotides are TGTGCCATCAGTGAGGCCCCCGGAGATCATGAAAAACTGTTTTTT.

The V and J genes are TRBV11-3 and TRBJ1-1; weak D call: TRBD1 (6 bases). Germline values: CDR1 SGHNT, CDR2 YENEEA. Trimming stripped 5 bases from V and 7 bases from J, with 17 bases between. The CDR3 covers 14 residues. The DNA for the CDR3 is TGTGCCAGCAGCGCCCGGACAGAGAGGGATGAAGCTTTCTTT. Translated, it gives CASSARTERDEAFF.

The chain couples TRBV5-8 to TRBJ1-2; D possibly corresponds to TRBD1 (5 bases). The CDR3 is 16 amino acids. V was pared by 4 bases and J by 3 bases, with 19 bases between. The germline CDR1 and CDR2 sequences are SGHTS and YDEGEE. CDR3 sequence reads: CASSIGTPKGDYGYTF. CDR3 DNA: TGTGCCAGCAGCATCGGGACGCCTAAAGGGGACTATGGCTACACCTTC.

The genes are TRBV9 and TRBJ1-4; D gene ambiguous. The CDR3 has 13 residues. Between the trimmed V and J ends, which lost 0 bases and 2 bases, there was a span of 2 bases. Germline CDR1 SGDLS, CDR2 YYNGEE. The CDR3 spells CASSVDTNEKLFF. CDR3 nucleotides: TGTGCCAGCAGCGTAGACACTAATGAAAAACTGTTTTTT.

This clone was seen a handful of times. The CDR3 is CASSSDGSLAYEQYF. CDR3 sequence (DNA): TGTGCCAGCAGCTCGGACGGAAGCCTCGCCTACGAGCAGTACTTC. V gene TRBV5-4 combines with J gene TRBJ2-7; D call uncertain. The V end lost 3 bases, the J end lost 2 bases, and 15 bases lay between the germline ends. The germline V gene encodes CDR1 SGHNT and CDR2 YYREEE (reference sequence). CDR3 length equals 15 residues.

This chain links TRBV5-1 with TRBJ2-1; maybe TRBD2 (7 bases). Germline lookup yields CDR1 SGHRS and CDR2 YFSETQ. The CDR3 runs 14 residues. The V end lost 5 bases, the J end lost 8 bases, and 17 bases lay between the germline ends. The CDR3 sequence: CASRRGGRDHEQFF. The CDR3 nucleotides read TGCGCCAGCAGGAGGGGGGGCCGGGACCATGAGCAGTTCTTC.

The chain couples TRBV4-1 to TRBJ2-1, with D hard to call. Between the trimmed V and J ends, which lost 1 base and 7 bases, there was a span of 5 bases. Per germline, CDR1 MGHRA and CDR2 YSYEKL. CDR3 length equals 12 residues. DNA for the CDR3: TGCGCCAGCAGCCAAGGAGGAAATGAGCAGTTCTTC. Translation gives CASSQGGNEQFF.

V and J are TRBV5-1 and TRBJ2-5, with unresolved D. Trimming shortened V by 4 bases and J by 5 bases, and 9 bases separated the two germline ends. Germline V gene sequence: CDR1 SGHRS, CDR2 YFSETQ. This CDR3 is built from 12 residues. In DNA, the CDR3 is TGCGCCAGCAGCCAATTAGGGGAGACCCAGTACTTC. This gives the protein CASSQLGETQYF.

The rearrangement links TRBV19 to TRBJ1-1; D possibly corresponds to TRBD1 (6 bases). V was clipped by 3 bases and J by 5 bases, with 16 bases between them. Germline V gene lookup returns CDR1 LNHDA and CDR2 SQIVND (reference sequence). The CDR3 consists of 15 residues. CDR3 loop: CASSIPRTVTTEAFF. The CDR3 region has the DNA TGTGCCAGTAGTATCCCTCGGACAGTAACTACTGAAGCTTTCTTT.

CDR3 protein: CASSLGTVRSQTQYF. DNA for the CDR3: TGTGCCAGCAGCCTAGGGACAGTTAGGAGTCAGACCCAGTACTTC. The chain has TRBV7-9 and TRBJ2-5; TRBD1 agrees at 7 bases. V lost 5 bases and J lost 6; bases outside the gene matches: 12. The CDR3 has 15 residues. Germline V gene lookup returns CDR1 SEHNR and CDR2 FQNEAQ (reference sequence).

The chain recombines TRBV7-9 with TRBJ2-3; weak D call: TRBD1 (6 bases). Between the trimmed V and J ends, which lost 5 bases and 0 bases, there was a span of 9 bases. This CDR3 is built from 14 residues. Germline V gives CDR1 SEHNR, CDR2 FQNEAQ (reference sequence). The CDR3: CASSPTGSTDTQYF. The CDR3 bases are TGTGCCAGCAGCCCGACAGGTAGCACAGATACGCAGTATTTT.

This clone has a single count. The gene calls are TRBV18 and TRBJ2-3; 10 nucleotides match TRBD2. The CDR3 length is 17 residues. Germline V gives CDR1 KGHSH, CDR2 LQKENI. The junction had 8 bases not matched to a gene; V was cut back by 3 bases and J by 2 bases. This CDR3 is CASSPGIAGGDTDTQYF. The CDR3 DNA reads as TGTGCCAGCTCACCGGGGATAGCGGGGGGCGACACAGATACGCAGTATTTT.

CDR3 in DNA: TGTGCCATCATAGGAGACAGGAACTATGGCTACACCTTC. This gives the protein CAIIGDRNYGYTF. The chain joins TRBV28 to TRBJ1-2; possible D gene TRBD1, 6 bases. The CDR3 runs 13 residues. Deletions cut 10 bases from V and 2 bases from J, with 14 bases between. Germline V gives CDR1 MDHEN, CDR2 SYDVKM.

This clone was counted only a few times. The chain carries TRBV28 and TRBJ1-5; D not certain. This CDR3 is built from 14 residues. With 2 bases removed from V and 2 bases from J, the gap between germline ends came to 7 bases. Germline CDR1 MDHEN, CDR2 SYDVKM. The CDR3 here is CASSLQVGNQPQHF. The CDR3 DNA is TGTGCCAGCAGTTTACAAGTGGGCAATCAGCCCCAGCATTTT.

This clone showed up just a few times. This chain joins TRBV18 and TRBJ2-7; 7 bases align to TRBD2. Germline V gene lookup returns CDR1 KGHSH and CDR2 LQKENI. The V and J ends lost 2 bases and 5 bases, in that order; junction bases with no gene match: 9. There are 15 residues in the CDR3. The chain's CDR3 is CASSPREGLRDEQYF. CDR3 sequence (DNA): TGTGCCAGCTCACCAAGGGAGGGACTTCGGGACGAGCAGTACTTC.

The V call is TRBV28, the J call TRBJ1-3; tentative D call: TRBD1 (5 bases). V was shortened by 5 bases and J by 0 bases, with 14 bases between the two germline ends. The V gene's germline CDR1 is MDHEN and CDR2 SYDVKM. CDR3 length: 16 residues. For the CDR3, the DNA is TGTGCCAGCAGTATTCAGAGGGGTCTCTCTGGAAACACCATATATTTT. As protein: CASSIQRGLSGNTIYF.

The chain joins TRBV6-1 to TRBJ1-5; 7 bases are shared with TRBD1. Trimming at V came to 5 bases and at J to 2 bases, leaving 3 bases not matched to a gene. Germline-derived CDR1 and CDR2 are MNHNS and SASEGT. The CDR3 totals 14 residues. The CDR3 loop is CASSQGDGNQPQHF. CDR3 DNA sequence: TGTGCCAGCAGTCAGGGGGACGGCAATCAGCCCCAGCATTTT.

This clone was seen only a few times. The CDR3 sequence: CASSQDTF. The CDR3 coding sequence is TGTGCCAGCAGCCAAGACACCTTC. V and J are TRBV14 and TRBJ1-2; D remains ambiguous. The germline CDR1 and CDR2 sequences are SGHDN and FVKESK. The germline V and J ends were trimmed by 0 bases and 13 bases, with 0 bases remaining between them. This CDR3 is 8 amino acids long. Full variable domain (missing parts from reference TRBV14 and TRBJ1-2): EAGVTQFPSHSVIEKGQTVTLRCDPISGHDNLYWYRRVMGKEIKFLLHFVKESKQDESGMPNNRFLAERTGGTYSTLKVQPAELEDSGVYFCASSQDTFGSGTRLTVV.

This chain joins TRBV2 and TRBJ1-2; D possibly corresponds to TRBD1 (6 bases). Germline V lookup: CDR1 SNHLY, CDR2 FYNNEI. CDR3 size: 13 residues. V lost 5 bases, J lost 12 bases, and 19 bases lay in between. This chain's CDR3 is CASSSEGGWVHTF. In nucleotides, the CDR3 is TGTGCCAGCAGTAGTGAAGGGGGTTGGGTGCACACCTTC.

The chain has TRBV5-1 and TRBJ2-2; 7 bases are shared with TRBD1. V lost 4 bases, J lost 5 bases, and 14 bases stayed unmatched. From germline, CDR1 is SGHRS and CDR2 YFSETQ. The CDR3 is 17 residues long. This chain's CDR3 is CASSRTGVSGSTGELFF. The CDR3 coding sequence is TGCGCCAGCAGCCGCACAGGGGTGTCGGGGAGTACCGGGGAGCTGTTTTTT. Based on the CDR3 plus reference TRBV5-1 and TRBJ2-2, the full variable domain is KAGVTQTPRYLIKTRGQQVTLSCSPISGHRSVSWYQQTPGQGLQFLFEYFSETQRNKGNFPGRFSGRQFSNSRSEMNVSTLELGDSALYLCASSRTGVSGSTGELFFGEGSRLTVL.

The gene calls are TRBV6-6 and TRBJ1-5; a weak D match, TRBD1 (6 bases). Germline CDR1 and CDR2: MNHNY and SVGAGI (reference sequence). This CDR3 is 14 amino acids long. Trimming stripped 6 bases from V and 5 bases from J, with 14 bases between. The CDR3 sequence: CASSFDRIYQPQHF. CDR3 DNA sequence: TGTGCCAGCAGCTTTGACAGGATTTATCAGCCCCAGCATTTT.

The chain is built from TRBV5-1 and TRBJ2-5; 10 bases fit TRBD2. The length of the CDR3 is 14 residues. The junction had 9 bases not matched to a gene; V was cut back by 6 bases and J by 7 bases. From germline, CDR1 is SGHRS and CDR2 YFSETQ. The CDR3, as DNA: TGCGCCAGCACTTCTAGCGGGGGTTCGGGGACCCAGTACTTC. Translation gives CASTSSGGSGTQYF.

A few counts support this clone. V gene TRBV28 combines with J gene TRBJ1-5, with TRBD1 matching over 8 bases. After removal of 5 bases from V and 7 bases from J, the junction contained 10 bases not matched to a gene. Germline V gene lookup returns CDR1 MDHEN and CDR2 SYDVKM. The CDR3 runs 15 residues. CDR3 amino acids: CASSTPGQGRQPQHF. The CDR3 region has the DNA TGTGCCAGCAGTACACCAGGACAGGGTAGACAGCCCCAGCATTTT.

V gene TRBV6-5 combines with J gene TRBJ2-5, with 8 bases aligning to TRBD1. Germline V gives CDR1 MNHEY, CDR2 SVGAGI. Germline trimming cut 9 bases from V and 0 bases from J; bases unmatched to any gene: 6. The CDR3 sequence is 14 residues long. Here the CDR3 reads CASRTGMYQETQYF. The CDR3, as DNA: TGTGCCAGTAGGACAGGGATGTACCAAGAGACCCAGTACTTC.

V usage is TRBV30 and J usage is TRBJ1-2; 7 bases line up with TRBD1. V trimming: 2 bases; J trimming: 6 bases; junction bases outside the gene matches: 9. The CDR3 is 14 amino acids. Germline CDR1 is GTSNPN and CDR2 is SVGIG (reference sequence). The CDR3 coding sequence is TGTGCCTGGAGTTTCCCCGACAGGGAAAATGGCTACACCTTC. Translating it yields CAWSFPDRENGYTF.

In DNA, the CDR3 is TGTGCCAGCAGCTTGAGGACAGCAAACGGGGCGTTCACCTACGAGCAGTACTTC. It encodes CASSLRTANGAFTYEQYF. This chain joins TRBV7-8 and TRBJ2-7; tentatively, D is TRBD1 (6 bases). The ends were cut back, 3 bases at V and 2 bases at J, with 23 bases in the middle. The CDR3 is 18 amino acids. CDR1 is SGHVS and CDR2 is FQNEAQ in the germline V gene.

CDR3 protein: CASSFRQGGNIQYF. The CDR3 DNA is TGTGCCAGCAGCTTCCGACAGGGAGGAAACATTCAGTACTTC. The J gene is TRBJ2-4, the V gene TRBV11-3; TRBD1 is a possible D gene (7 bases). Trimming left V 3 bases short and J 6 bases short, with 12 bases between. The CDR3 is made up of 14 amino acids. Germline assignment: CDR1 SGHNT and CDR2 YENEEA. Based on the CDR3 plus reference TRBV11-3 and TRBJ2-4, the full variable domain is EAGVVQSPRYKIIEKKQPVAFWCNPISGHNTLYWYLQNLGQGPELLIRYENEEAVDDSQLPKDRFSAERLKGVDSTLKIQPAELGDSAVYLCASSFRQGGNIQYFGAGTRLSVL.

The J gene is TRBJ2-2, the V gene TRBV19; tentative D call: TRBD1 (5 bases). The CDR3 loop spans 13 amino acids. Germline CDR1 reads LNHDA; CDR2 reads SQIVND (reference sequence). The germline V and J ends were trimmed by 7 bases and 6 bases, with 12 bases remaining between them. CDR3: CASNQGGAGELFF. In DNA, the CDR3 is TGTGCCAGTAACCAGGGTGGGGCCGGGGAGCTGTTTTTT.

This clone was picked up a small number of times. The chain has TRBV2 and TRBJ1-6; no firm D call. This CDR3 has 14 amino acids. Germline V gene sequence: CDR1 SNHLY, CDR2 FYNNEI. V dropped 2 bases and J dropped 10 bases, with 12 bases sitting between them. In nucleotides, the CDR3 is TGTGCCAGCAGTGAATTGAACGTCGGGTCACCCCTCCACTTT. This encodes CASSELNVGSPLHF.

The chain combines TRBV4-1 with TRBJ2-3; no definite D call. Germline V CDR1 and CDR2: MGHRA, YSYEKL. Deletions cut 5 bases from V and 14 bases from J, with 20 bases between. CDR3 size: 13 residues. This chain's CDR3 is CASSVSPGPQPYF. In nucleotides, the CDR3 is TGCGCCAGCAGCGTCTCACCGGGCCCTCAGCCGTATTTT.

The chain is built from TRBV2 and TRBJ1-5; D perhaps matches TRBD1 (5 bases). CDR1 is SNHLY, CDR2 FYNNEI, per germline. The CDR3 has 14 residues. V lost 4 bases to trimming and J lost 5 bases, with 12 bases between them. The CDR3, as DNA: TGTGCCAGCAGTGTTAAGGGGAAGGATCAGCCCCAGCATTTT. It yields the protein CASSVKGKDQPQHF.